The clone carrying this T cell receptor beta chain has only a few counts. The data are from a study of CD8+CD57+ T cells in acquired aplastic anemia. Study-level information: The DNA of sorted CD4+ and CD8+ cells averaged approximately 2.9 ug.

Genomic DNA, serving as template, underwent TCR beta VDJ and CDR3 profiling. TCRdb passed the reads through MiXCR, listing each CDR3 protein once. The sample holds about 150,000 distinct CDR3 sequences, roughly 49% seen once. The CDR3 is made up of 13 amino acids. The germline CDR1 and CDR2 sequences are SGHTA and FQGTGA. An expansion of CD8+CD57+ cells by flow cytometry had been shown in patients chosen for sequencing. All patients had severe acquired aplastic anemia. The sequence was obtained from a human donor with aplastic anemia. The V and J genes are TRBV7-3 and TRBJ2-5; the D gene is possibly TRBD1 (6 bases). The assigned J gene may be wrong: the sequence end matches TRBJ2-7 better. The sample taken for sequencing was sorted CD4+, CD8+, or CD8+CD57+ T cells (not recorded which) from PBMCs. The CDR3 reads CASSQQGRSEQYF. The CDR3 bases are TGTGCCAGCAGCCAACAGGGTCGGTCCGAGCAGTACTTC.